Described below is a single T cell receptor beta chain sequence and its context. This sample is part of a study of blood T cell repertoires in COVID-19. Turning to the study itself: Researchers got acute and convalescent COVID-19 samples from the United States, Italy and Spain. PBMCs, B-cell-depleted T cells, or T cells provided the cDNA or gDNA that made up the material.

In the source study's methods: It was from reference gene primer amplification that nucleated cell counts were estimated. Data came from immunoSEQ multiplex PCR; TCRdb stores just in-frame clones and leaves some out. The V and J calls and clone size were taken over from that table, and D and trimming were inferred from the DNA. The table includes approximately 500,000 clones, about 89% detected once. Seattle patients were enrolled while actively infected and followed longitudinally. V gave up 2 bases and J gave up 5 bases; unmatched junction bases: 5. The CDR3 extends over 15 amino acids. CDR1 is MNHEY, CDR2 SMNVEV, per germline (reference sequence).

The source of this sequence is a woman aged 50 to 60 with COVID-19, enrolled during active disease. The sequenced material came from peripheral blood. The chain combines TRBV27 with TRBJ1-2; TRBD1 aligns across 10 bases. This CDR3 reads CASSLTGQGVYGYTF. CDR3 nucleotide sequence: TGTGCCAGCAGTTTAACCGGACAGGGGGTTTATGGCTACACCTTC.